This T cell receptor beta chain was captured by sequencing in a study of CD8 T cells in ankylosing spondylitis. The study, taken as a whole, reports: The disease-linked clones had a CD8+ phenotype and low blood frequencies. Reports say disease-linked clones showed up significantly more in matched ankylosing spondylitis synovial fluid. About 8 highly homologous variants made up a TCR beta motif that seemed to typify ankylosing spondylitis blood.

The length of the CDR3 is 15 residues. Trimming removed 6 bases at V and 0 bases at J, with 11 bases between. Germline V lookup: CDR1 MNHNS, CDR2 SASEGT. With regard to this clonotype: Its antigen is as yet unknown.

Scientists made TCR beta libraries using quantitative 5'-RACE with molecular barcodes. TCRdb reanalysed the 5' RACE reads using MiXCR and keeps one entry per CDR3 protein. The table lists some 700,000 distinct CDR3 sequences, under 20% of them singletons. Sequenced sample: blood, either unsorted or a sorted T cell fraction (not recorded which). The origin of this receptor is a male donor with ankylosing spondylitis. The chain uses TRBV6-1 and TRBJ2-2, with D perhaps matching TRBD1 or TRBD2 (5 bases each). The CDR3 bases are TGTGCCAGCAGGCCCGGGGCCACGAACACCGGGGAGCTGTTTTTT. Translating it yields CASRPGATNTGELFF.